The source of this TCR beta chain is a study of regulatory T cells in long-lasting Graves disease. At the level of the study: The term persistent Graves' disease signified upward of 5 years on antithyroid drugs with positive TSH receptor antibodies. Study-level findings and limits: It was possible that the small sample size reduced accuracy.

Time point in this sample: persistent/refractory GD, antithyroid drugs over 5 years with positive TRAb. Making the TCR library involved RNA that had been extracted from PBMCs. This clonotype was detected a few times. Its matching antigen is unknown. To make TCR beta libraries, researchers used iRepertoire HTBI primers and Arm-PCR of CDR3 regions. Via MiXCR, TCRdb re-called the multiplex PCR reads, giving one row per CDR3 protein. Among some 340,000 distinct CDR3 sequences, roughly 25% were seen once, and the ten largest hold 25% to 30%. The germline gives CDR1 SGHAT, CDR2 FQNNGV. J lost 10 bases, V lost 5 bases, and 8 bases had no gene match. The length of the CDR3 is 15 residues.

V usage is TRBV11-2 and J usage is TRBJ2-1, with 13 bases that match TRBD2. The sequencing used peripheral blood mononuclear cells (PBMCs), collected when the disease was refractory, from a patient treated with antithyroid drugs. The clonotype was recovered from a middle-aged woman with Graves disease. This CDR3 is CASSAALAGGREQFF. The DNA for the CDR3 is TGTGCCAGCAGCGCGGCACTAGCGGGAGGGAGGGAGCAGTTCTTC.